Sequencing of this T cell receptor (beta chain) was carried out in a study of shared clonotypes between healthy human individuals. In the study overall: The cohort comprised a couple of women and a few men. Their ages spanned 18 to 49 years. The study used three CD4 naive, three CD4 memory, two CD8 naive and one CD8 memory plate per donor.

Study-level points and caveats: Around 5% of naive CD4 clonotypes were common to several donors.

The split of CD4+ cells yielded CD45RA+ naive and CD45RA-negative memory subsets. Turning to this clone: Its antigen remains unknown.

The trim removed 8 bases at V and 6 bases at J, leaving 10 bases unmatched. This CDR3 spans 14 amino acids. Germline V gene lookup returns CDR1 KGHSH and CDR2 LQKENI. Libraries were prepared by immunoSEQ multiplex PCR; TCRdb keeps only in-frame clonotypes and omits some of them. The sample includes 2,500,000 or so clones, approximately 90% of them seen just once. The V gene is TRBV18, the J gene TRBJ2-3, with 8 nucleotides matching TRBD2. Sequenced sample: naive CD4+ T cells from PBMCs. Subset given: CD45RA+ positively selected. The clonotype was recovered from a man between 18 and 29 years old in good health. Some clones in this sample may be carry-over from other donors' samples. CDR3 in amino acids: CASRPGTRIDTQYF. CDR3 nucleotide sequence: TGTGCCAGCCGACCGGGGACTAGGATTGATACGCAGTATTTT. Using reference TRBV18 and TRBJ2-3 for the parts outside the CDR3, the full variable domain is NAGVMQNPRHLVRRRGQEARLRCSPMKGHSHVYWYRQLPEEGLKFMVYLQKENIIDESGMPKERFSAEFPKEGPSILRIQQVVRGDSAAYFCASRPGTRIDTQYFGPGTRLTVL.